The clone carrying this T cell receptor (beta chain) was seen more than once but under ten times. These data are taken from a study of Graves' ophthalmopathy and Graves' hyperthyroidism. V lost 2 bases, J lost 6 bases, and 8 bases lay in between. The germline V gene encodes CDR1 SEHNR and CDR2 FQNEAQ (reference sequence). The CDR3 spans 13 residues. RNA transcripts provided the template for amplifying TCR beta CDR3 regions. An opening RT-PCR round employed HTBI primers and preceded a second-round multiplex PCR. TCRdb fed the multiplex PCR reads into MiXCR, producing one record per CDR3 protein. The data show 900,000 to 1,200,000 distinct CDR3 sequences, 36% seen once.

Sequenced input: peripheral blood or thyroid tissue (not recorded which). This receptor was taken from an adult man with Graves' hyperthyroidism. The chain uses TRBV7-9 and TRBJ1-5; D gene uncertain. Written as DNA, the CDR3 is TGTGCCAGCAGCTTATTGGAGGCTCAGCCCCAGCATTTT. It translates to CASSLLEAQPQHF.